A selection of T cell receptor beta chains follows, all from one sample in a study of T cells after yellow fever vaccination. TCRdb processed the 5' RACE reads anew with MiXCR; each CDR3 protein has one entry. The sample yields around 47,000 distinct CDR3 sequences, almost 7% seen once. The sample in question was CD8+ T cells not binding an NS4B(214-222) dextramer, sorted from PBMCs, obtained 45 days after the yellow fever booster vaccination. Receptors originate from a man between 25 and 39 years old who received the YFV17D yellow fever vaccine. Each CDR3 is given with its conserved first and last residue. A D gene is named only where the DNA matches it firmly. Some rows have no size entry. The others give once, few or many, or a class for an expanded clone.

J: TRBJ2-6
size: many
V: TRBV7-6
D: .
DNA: TGTGCCAGCAGCTTAGGGGGCTCTGGGGCCAACGTCCTGACTTTC
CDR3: CASSLGGSGANVLTF

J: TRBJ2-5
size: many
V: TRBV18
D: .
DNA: TGTGCCAGCTCACCAGGCGCAGGGACGGGGCCAGAAGAGACCCAGTACTTC
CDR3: CASSPGAGTGPEETQYF

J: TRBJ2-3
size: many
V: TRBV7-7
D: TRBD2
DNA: TGTGCTAGCAGCCGACCGGGACTAGCCGGGCCCGAAACAGATACGCAGTATTTT
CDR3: CASSRPGLAGPETDTQYF

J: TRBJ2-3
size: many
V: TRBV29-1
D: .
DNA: TGCAGCGTTGATCTTGGGGTCACAGATACGCAGTATTTT
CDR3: CSVDLGVTDTQYF

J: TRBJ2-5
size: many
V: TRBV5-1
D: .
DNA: TGCGCCAGCAGCTTGTTGACTTTCCAAGAGACCCAGTACTTC
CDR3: CASSLLTFQETQYF

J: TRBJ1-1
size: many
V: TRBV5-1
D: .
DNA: TGCGCCAGCAGCTTGGTTCCGGGAGACACTGAAGCTTTCTTT
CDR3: CASSLVPGDTEAFF

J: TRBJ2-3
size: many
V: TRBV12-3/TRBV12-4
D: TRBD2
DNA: TGTGCCACCGCTAGCGGTCTAGGTCCAGATACGCAGTATTTT
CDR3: CATASGLGPDTQYF

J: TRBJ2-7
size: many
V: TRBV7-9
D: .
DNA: TGTGCCAGCGAGAGAGGTCTTGACAGGCTACGGGGGTACGAGCAGTACTTC
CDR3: CASERGLDRLRGYEQYF

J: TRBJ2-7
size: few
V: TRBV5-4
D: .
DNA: TGTGCCAGCAGCTTGGGGGGGCTCGAGCAGTACTTC
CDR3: CASSLGGLEQYF

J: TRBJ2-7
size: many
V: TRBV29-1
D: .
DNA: TGCAGCGTTGAATCCACTGGAAGCTACGAGCAGTACTTC
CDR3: CSVESTGSYEQYF

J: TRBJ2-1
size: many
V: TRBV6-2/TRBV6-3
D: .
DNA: TGTGCCAGCAGCCATCAACAGGGCCGGAGCTCCTACAATGAGCAGTTCTTC
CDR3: CASSHQQGRSSYNEQFF

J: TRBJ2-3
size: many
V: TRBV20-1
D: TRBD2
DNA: TGCAGTGCTACCGGGACTAGCGGGAGGGCCGGGATCATTCCCACAGATACGCAGTATTTT
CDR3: CSATGTSGRAGIIPTDTQYF

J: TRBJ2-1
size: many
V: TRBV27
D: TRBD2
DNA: TGTGCCAGCAGTCCCAAGGTAGCGGGAGGTGAGCAGTTCTTC
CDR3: CASSPKVAGGEQFF

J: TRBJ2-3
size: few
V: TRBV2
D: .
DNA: TGTGCCATCAGTTTTGGTGCCGGCCGGGGGCAGTTTAGTATGGATACGCAGTATTTT
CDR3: CAISFGAGRGQFSMDTQYF

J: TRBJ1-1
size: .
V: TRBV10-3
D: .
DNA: TGTGCCATCAGTGAGTCCTTGAACACTGAAGCTTTCTTT
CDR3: CAISESLNTEAFF

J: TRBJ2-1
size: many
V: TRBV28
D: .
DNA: TGTGCCAGCAGTTTAATGCATACCCTCTCCTACAATGAGCAGTTCTTC
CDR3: CASSLMHTLSYNEQFF

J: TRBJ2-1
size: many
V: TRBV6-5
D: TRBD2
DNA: TGTGCCAGCAGTTACTCTAGCGGGGACCCCTACAATGAGCAGTTCTTC
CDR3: CASSYSSGDPYNEQFF

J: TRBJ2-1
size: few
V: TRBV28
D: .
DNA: TGTGCCAGCAGCTCGGCTAGTTTGTCGCCTGAGCAGTTCTTC
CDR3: CASSSASLSPEQFF

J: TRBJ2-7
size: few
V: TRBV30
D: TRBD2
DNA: TGTGCCTGGATCAGGACTAGCGGGAGCTACGAGCAGTACTTC
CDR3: CAWIRTSGSYEQYF

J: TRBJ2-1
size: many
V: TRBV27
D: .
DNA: TGTGCCAGCAGTCAGCCAACCTACAATGAGCAGTTCTTC
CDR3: CASSQPTYNEQFF

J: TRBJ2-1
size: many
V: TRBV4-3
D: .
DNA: TGCGCCAGCAGCCAAGTAGAGGGGCCCTACAATGAGCAGTTCTTC
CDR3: CASSQVEGPYNEQFF

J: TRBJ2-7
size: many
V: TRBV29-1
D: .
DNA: TGCAGCGTTGTTGGGCAGGGGTACGAGCAGTACTTC
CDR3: CSVVGQGYEQYF

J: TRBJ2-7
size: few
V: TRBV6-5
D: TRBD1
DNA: TGTGCCAGCAGTTACGAGGGGGCCGAGCAGTACTTC
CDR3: CASSYEGAEQYF